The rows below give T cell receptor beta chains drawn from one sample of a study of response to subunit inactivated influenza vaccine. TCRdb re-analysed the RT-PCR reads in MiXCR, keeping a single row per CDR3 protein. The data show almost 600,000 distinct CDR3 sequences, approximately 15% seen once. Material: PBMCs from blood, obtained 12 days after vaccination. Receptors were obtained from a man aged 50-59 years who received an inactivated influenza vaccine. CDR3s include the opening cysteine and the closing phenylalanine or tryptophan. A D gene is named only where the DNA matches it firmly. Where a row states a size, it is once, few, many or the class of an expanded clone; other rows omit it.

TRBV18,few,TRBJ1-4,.,TGTGCCAGCTCACCACGGGGGCCAGGGGAAAAACTGTTTTTT,CASSPRGPGEKLFF
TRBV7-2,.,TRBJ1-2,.,TGTGCCAGCAGCCCCCCGAACAGGCGATACTATGGCTACACCTTC,CASSPPNRRYYGYTF
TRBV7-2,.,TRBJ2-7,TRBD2,TGTGCCAGCAGCACTCTAGCGGGGGTACACTACGAGCAGTACTTC,CASSTLAGVHYEQYF
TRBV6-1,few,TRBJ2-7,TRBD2,TGTGCCAGCAGCCTGTCCGGGACTAGCGGCTTAAACGAGCAGTACTTC,CASSLSGTSGLNEQYF
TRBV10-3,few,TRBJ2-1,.,TGTGCCATCAGCCCAGGGGATCGCTACAATGAGCAGTTCTTC,CAISPGDRYNEQFF
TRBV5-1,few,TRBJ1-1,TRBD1,TGCGCCAGCAGCTTGTTTACAGGGGGCGTTGTGGGTACTGAAGCTTTCTTT,CASSLFTGGVVGTEAFF
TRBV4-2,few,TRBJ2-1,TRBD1,TGTGCCAGCAGCCGAAGTTCGACAGGGAACGCTGAGCAGTTCTTC,CASSRSSTGNAEQFF
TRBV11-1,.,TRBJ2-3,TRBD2,TGTGCCAGCAGCTTGAGGAGAAAGACTCGGGGGGCAGATACGCAGTATTTT,CASSLRRKTRGADTQYF
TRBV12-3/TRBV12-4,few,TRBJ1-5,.,TGTGCCAGCAGTTTTACCCGGGATCAGCCCCAGCATTTT,CASSFTRDQPQHF
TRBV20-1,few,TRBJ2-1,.,TGCAGTGCTAGAGATTTGGTAGCGCCTTACAATGAGCAGTTCTTC,CSARDLVAPYNEQFF
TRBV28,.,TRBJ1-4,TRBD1,TGTGCCAGCAGAGCCGGGACAGGGATCGAAAAACTGTTTTTT,CASRAGTGIEKLFF
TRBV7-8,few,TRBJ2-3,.,TGTGCCAGCAGCTTAATTTGGGGGGATACAGATACGCAGTATTTT,CASSLIWGDTDTQYF
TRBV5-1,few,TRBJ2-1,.,TGCGCCAGCAGCTTAGGGGTTAGTGAGCAGTTCTTC,CASSLGVSEQFF
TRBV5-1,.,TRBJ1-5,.,TGCGCCAGCAGCGAGAAGGGAGGTGGGCCCCAGCATTTT,CASSEKGGGPQHF